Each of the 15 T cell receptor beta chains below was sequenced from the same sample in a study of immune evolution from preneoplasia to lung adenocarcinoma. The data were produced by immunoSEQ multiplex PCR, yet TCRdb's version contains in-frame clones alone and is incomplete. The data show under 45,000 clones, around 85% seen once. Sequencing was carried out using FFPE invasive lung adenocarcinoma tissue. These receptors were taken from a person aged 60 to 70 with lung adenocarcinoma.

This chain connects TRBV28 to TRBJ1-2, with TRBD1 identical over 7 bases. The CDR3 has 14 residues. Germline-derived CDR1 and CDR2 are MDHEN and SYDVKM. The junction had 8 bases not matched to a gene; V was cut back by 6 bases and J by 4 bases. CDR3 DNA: TGTGCCAGCAGAAACGGGAGGGGGCTCTATGGCTACACCTTC. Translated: CASRNGRGLYGYTF.

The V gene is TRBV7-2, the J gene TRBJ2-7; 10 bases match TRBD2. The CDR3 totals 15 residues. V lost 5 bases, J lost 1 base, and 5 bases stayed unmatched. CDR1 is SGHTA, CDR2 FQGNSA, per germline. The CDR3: CASSKKLAGSYEQYF. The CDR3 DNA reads TGTGCCAGCAGCAAAAAACTAGCGGGATCCTACGAGCAGTACTTC.

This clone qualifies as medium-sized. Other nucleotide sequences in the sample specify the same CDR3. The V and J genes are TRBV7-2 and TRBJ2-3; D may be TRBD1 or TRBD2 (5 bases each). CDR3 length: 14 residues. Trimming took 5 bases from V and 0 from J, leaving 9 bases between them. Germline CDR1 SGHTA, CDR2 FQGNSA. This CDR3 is CASSRDGSTDTQYF. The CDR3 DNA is TGTGCCAGCAGCCGGGACGGCAGCACAGATACGCAGTATTTT.

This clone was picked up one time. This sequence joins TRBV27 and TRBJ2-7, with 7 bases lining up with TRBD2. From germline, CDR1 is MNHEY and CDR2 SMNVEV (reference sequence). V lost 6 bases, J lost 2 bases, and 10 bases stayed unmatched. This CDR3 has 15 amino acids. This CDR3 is CASRNLLAFPYEQYF. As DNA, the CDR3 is TGTGCCAGCAGGAACTTACTAGCGTTTCCCTACGAGCAGTACTTC.

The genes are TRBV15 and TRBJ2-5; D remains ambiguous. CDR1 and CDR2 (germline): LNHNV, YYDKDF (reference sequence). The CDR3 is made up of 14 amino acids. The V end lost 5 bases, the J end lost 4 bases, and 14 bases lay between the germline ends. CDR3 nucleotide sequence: TGTGCCACCAGCTCCTGGGGATTTCGAGAGACCCAGTACTTC. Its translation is CATSSWGFRETQYF.

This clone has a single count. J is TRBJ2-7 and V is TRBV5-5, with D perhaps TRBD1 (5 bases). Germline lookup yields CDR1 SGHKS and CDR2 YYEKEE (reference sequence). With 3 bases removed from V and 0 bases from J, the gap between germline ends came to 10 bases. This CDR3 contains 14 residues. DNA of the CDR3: TGTGCCAGCAGCTGGTCAGGGCTCTCCTACGAGCAGTACTTC. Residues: CASSWSGLSYEQYF.

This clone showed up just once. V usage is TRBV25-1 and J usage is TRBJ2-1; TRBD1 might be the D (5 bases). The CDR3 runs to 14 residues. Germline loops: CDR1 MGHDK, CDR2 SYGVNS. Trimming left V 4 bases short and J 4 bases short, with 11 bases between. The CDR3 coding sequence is TGTGCCAGCAGTGCGTCGACAGAGTACAATGAGCAGTTCTTC. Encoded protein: CASSASTEYNEQFF.

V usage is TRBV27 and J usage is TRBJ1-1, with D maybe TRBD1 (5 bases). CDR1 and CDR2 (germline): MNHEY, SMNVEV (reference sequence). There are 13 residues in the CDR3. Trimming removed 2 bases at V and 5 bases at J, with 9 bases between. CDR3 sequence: CASSLGRDTEAFF. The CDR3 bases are TGTGCCAGCAGTTTAGGCAGGGATACTGAAGCTTTCTTT.

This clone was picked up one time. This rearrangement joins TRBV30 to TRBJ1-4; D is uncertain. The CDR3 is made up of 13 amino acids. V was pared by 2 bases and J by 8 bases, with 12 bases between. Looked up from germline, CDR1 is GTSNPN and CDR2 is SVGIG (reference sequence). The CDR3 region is CAWSWREGEKLFF. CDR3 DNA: TGTGCCTGGAGTTGGAGGGAGGGCGAAAAACTGTTTTTT.

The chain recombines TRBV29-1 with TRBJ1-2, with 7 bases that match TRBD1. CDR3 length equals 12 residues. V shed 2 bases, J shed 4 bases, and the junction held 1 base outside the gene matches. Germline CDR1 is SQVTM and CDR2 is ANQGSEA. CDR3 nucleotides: TGCAGCGTTGAATCAGGGGGCTATGGCTACACCTTC. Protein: CSVESGGYGYTF.

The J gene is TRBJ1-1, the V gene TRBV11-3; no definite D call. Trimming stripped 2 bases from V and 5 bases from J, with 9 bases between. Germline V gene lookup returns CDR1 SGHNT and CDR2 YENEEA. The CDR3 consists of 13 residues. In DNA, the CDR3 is TGTGCCAGCAGCTTATCTGGAGGGACTGAAGCTTTCTTT. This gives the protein CASSLSGGTEAFF.

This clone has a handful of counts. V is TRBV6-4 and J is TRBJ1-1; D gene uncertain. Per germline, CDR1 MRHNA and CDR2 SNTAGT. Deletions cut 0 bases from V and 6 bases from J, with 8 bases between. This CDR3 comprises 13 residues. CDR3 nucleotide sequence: TGTGCCAGCAGTGACTCGAGCCCCGCTGAAGCTTTCTTT. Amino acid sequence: CASSDSSPAEAFF.

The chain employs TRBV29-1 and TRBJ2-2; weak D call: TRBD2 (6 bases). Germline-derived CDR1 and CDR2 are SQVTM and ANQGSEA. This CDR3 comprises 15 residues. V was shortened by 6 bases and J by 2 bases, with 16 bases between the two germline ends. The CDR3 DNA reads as TGCAGCGTGGCCCCGGGTAGCGGAAACACCGGGGAGCTGTTTTTT. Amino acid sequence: CSVAPGSGNTGELFF.

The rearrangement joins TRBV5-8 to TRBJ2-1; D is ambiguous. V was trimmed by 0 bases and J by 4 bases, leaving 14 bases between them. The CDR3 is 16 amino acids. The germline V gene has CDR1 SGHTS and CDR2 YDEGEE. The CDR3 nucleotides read TGTGCCAGCAGCTTGGCAGTAATAGCCCGGTACAATGAGCAGTTCTTC. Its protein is CASSLAVIARYNEQFF.

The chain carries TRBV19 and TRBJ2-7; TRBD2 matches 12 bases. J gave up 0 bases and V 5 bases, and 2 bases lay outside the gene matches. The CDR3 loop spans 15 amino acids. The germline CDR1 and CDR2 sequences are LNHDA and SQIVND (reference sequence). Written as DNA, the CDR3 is TGTGCCAGTAGTCTGGGACTAGCGGGCTCCTACGAGCAGTACTTC. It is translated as CASSLGLAGSYEQYF.